This T cell receptor (beta chain) originates from a study of identical twins. Study-level findings and limits: The study found weaker excess twin sharing in beta out-of-frame sequences. Conclusions rested on cross-sectional statistics rather than following the same donors. The study found excess low generation probability among twin-shared out-of-frame alpha sequences.

V lost 3 bases and J 2 bases, leaving 14 bases between the germline ends. This CDR3 is 15 amino acids long. Germline values: CDR1 LNHDA, CDR2 SQIVND (reference sequence). TCRdb analysed the 5' RACE reads with MiXCR anew, one entry per CDR3 protein. The sample has around 200,000 distinct CDR3 sequences, around a tenth seen once. As concerns this clonotype: The antigen is undetermined.

The receptor's source is a woman younger than 35 in good health. The sequencing input was memory (CD45RO+) T cells sorted from blood. V usage is TRBV19 and J usage is TRBJ2-7, with D perhaps given as TRBD1 or TRBD2 (5 bases each). The CDR3 sequence is CASSMRQGVAYEQYF. The CDR3 nucleotides read TGTGCCAGTAGTATGCGCCAGGGAGTAGCCTACGAGCAGTACTTC. Together with reference TRBV19 and TRBJ2-7, the CDR3 gives the full variable domain: DGGITQSPKYLFRKEGQNVTLSCEQNLNHDAMYWYRQDPGQGLRLIYYSQIVNDFQKGDIAEGYSVSREKKESFPLTVTSAQKNPTAFYLCASSMRQGVAYEQYFGPGTRLTVT.